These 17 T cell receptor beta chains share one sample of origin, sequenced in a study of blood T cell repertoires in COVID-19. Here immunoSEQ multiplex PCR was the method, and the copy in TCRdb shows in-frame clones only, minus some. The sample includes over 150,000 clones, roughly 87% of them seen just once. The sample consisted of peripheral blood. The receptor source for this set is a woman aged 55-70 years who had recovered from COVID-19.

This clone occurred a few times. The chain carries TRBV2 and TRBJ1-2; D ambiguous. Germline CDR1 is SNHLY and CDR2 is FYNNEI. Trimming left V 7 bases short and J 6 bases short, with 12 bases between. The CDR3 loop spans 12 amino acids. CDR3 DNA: TGTGCCAGCAATGCCAGGCTCGATGGCTACACCTTC. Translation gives CASNARLDGYTF.

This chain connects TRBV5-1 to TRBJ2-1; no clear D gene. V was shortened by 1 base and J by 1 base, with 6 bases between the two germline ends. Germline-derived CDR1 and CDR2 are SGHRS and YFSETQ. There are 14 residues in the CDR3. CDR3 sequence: CASSLQLSYNEQFF. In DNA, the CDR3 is TGCGCCAGCAGCTTGCAACTTTCCTACAATGAGCAGTTCTTC. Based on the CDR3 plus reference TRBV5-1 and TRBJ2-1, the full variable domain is KAGVTQTPRYLIKTRGQQVTLSCSPISGHRSVSWYQQTPGQGLQFLFEYFSETQRNKGNFPGRFSGRQFSNSRSEMNVSTLELGDSALYLCASSLQLSYNEQFFGPGTRLTVL.

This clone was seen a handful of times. The CDR3 here is CATSTGGAVNTEAFF. CDR3 in DNA: TGTGCCACCAGCACAGGGGGCGCGGTAAACACTGAAGCTTTCTTT. V and J are TRBV24-1 and TRBJ1-1, with 9 bases matching TRBD1. Germline V lookup: CDR1 KGHDR, CDR2 SFDVKD. The CDR3 is made up of 15 amino acids. V shed 7 bases, J shed 2 bases, and the junction held 7 bases outside the gene matches.

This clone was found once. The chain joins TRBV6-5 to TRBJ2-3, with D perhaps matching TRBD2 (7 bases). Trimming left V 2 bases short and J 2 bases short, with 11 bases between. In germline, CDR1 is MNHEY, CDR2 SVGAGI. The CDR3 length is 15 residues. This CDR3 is CASSYGGAITDTQYF. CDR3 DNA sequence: TGTGCCAGCAGTTACGGGGGGGCCATCACAGATACGCAGTATTTT.

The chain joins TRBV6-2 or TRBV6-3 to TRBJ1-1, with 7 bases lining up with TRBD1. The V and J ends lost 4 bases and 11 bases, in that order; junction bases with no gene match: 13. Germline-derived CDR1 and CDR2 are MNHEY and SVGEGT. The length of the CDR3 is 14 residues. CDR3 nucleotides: TGTGCCAGCAGTTCGGGACAGCACCCACCGTGGGCTTTCTTT. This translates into CASSSGQHPPWAFF.

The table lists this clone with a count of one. CDR3 DNA sequence: TGTGCCAGCTCCCCAAGGGACAGGTCGGAGACCCAGTACTTC. This gives the protein CASSPRDRSETQYF. This sequence joins TRBV18 and TRBJ2-5, with TRBD1 identical over 8 bases. Trimming at V came to 6 bases and at J to 5 bases, leaving 8 bases not matched to a gene. Germline V gene sequence: CDR1 KGHSH, CDR2 LQKENI. The CDR3 covers 14 residues.

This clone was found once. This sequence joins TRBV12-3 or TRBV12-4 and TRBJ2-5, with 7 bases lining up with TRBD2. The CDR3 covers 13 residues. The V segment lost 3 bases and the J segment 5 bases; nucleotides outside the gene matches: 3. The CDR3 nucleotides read TGTGCCAGCAGTTTTGGGCGGGGGGAGACCCAGTACTTC. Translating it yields CASSFGRGETQYF.

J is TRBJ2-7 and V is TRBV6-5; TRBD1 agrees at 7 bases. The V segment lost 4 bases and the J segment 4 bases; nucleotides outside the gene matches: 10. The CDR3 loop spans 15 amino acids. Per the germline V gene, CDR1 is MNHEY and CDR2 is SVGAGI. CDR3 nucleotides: TGTGCCAGCAGTTCTGGACAGGTAGTACTGTACGAGCAGTACTTC. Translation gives CASSSGQVVLYEQYF.

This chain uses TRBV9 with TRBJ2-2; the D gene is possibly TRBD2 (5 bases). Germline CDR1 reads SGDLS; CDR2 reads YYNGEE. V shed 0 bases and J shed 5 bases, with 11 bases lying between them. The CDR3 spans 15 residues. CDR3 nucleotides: TGTGCCAGCAGCGTAGTAGGGTCGGGAACCGGGGAGCTGTTTTTT. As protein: CASSVVGSGTGELFF. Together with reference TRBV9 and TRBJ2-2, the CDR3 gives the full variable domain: DSGVTQTPKHLITATGQRVTLRCSPRSGDLSVYWYQQSLDQGLQFLIQYYNGEERAKGNILERFSAQQFPDLHSELNLSSLELGDSALYFCASSVVGSGTGELFFGEGSRLTVL.

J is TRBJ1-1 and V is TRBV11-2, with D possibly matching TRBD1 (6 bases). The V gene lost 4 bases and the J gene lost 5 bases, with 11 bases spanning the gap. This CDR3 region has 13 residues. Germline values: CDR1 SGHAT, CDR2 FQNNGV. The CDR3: CASSSGTKTEAFF. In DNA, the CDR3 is TGTGCCAGCAGCTCCGGGACAAAGACTGAAGCTTTCTTT.

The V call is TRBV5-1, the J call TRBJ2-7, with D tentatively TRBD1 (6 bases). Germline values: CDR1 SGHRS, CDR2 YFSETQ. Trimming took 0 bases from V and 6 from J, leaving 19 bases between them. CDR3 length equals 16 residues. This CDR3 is CASSLVLMTGASEQYF. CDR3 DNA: TGCGCCAGCAGCTTGGTTCTGATGACAGGAGCCTCCGAGCAGTACTTC.

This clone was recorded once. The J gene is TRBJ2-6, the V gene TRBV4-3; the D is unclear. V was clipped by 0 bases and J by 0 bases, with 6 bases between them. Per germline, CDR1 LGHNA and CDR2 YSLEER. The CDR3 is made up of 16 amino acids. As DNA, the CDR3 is TGCGCCAGCAGCCAAGACCCAATCTCTGGGGCCAACGTCCTGACTTTC. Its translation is CASSQDPISGANVLTF.

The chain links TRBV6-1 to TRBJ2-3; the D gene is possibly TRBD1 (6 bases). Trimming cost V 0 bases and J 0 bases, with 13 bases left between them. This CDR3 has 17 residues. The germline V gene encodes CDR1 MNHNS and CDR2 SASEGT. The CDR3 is CASSEAGRGYSTDTQYF. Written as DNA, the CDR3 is TGTGCCAGCAGTGAAGCGGGCAGGGGATATAGCACAGATACGCAGTATTTT.

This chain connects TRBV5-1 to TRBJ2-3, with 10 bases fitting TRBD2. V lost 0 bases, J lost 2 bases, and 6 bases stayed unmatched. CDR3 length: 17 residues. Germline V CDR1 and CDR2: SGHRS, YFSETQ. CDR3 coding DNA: TGCGCCAGCAGCTTGGGGCCTAGCGGGGGATACACAGATACGCAGTATTTT. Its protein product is CASSLGPSGGYTDTQYF.

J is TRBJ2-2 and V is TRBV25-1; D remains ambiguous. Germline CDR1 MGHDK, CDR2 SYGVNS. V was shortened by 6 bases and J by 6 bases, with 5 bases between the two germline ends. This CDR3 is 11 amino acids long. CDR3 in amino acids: CASRSSGELFF. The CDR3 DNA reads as TGTGCCAGCAGGAGTTCCGGGGAGCTGTTTTTT. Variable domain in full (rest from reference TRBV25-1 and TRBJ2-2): EADIYQTPRYLVIGTGKKITLECSQTMGHDKMYWYQQDPGMELHLIHYSYGVNSTEKGDLSSESTVSRIRTEHFPLTLESARPSHTSQYLCASRSSGELFFGEGSRLTVL.

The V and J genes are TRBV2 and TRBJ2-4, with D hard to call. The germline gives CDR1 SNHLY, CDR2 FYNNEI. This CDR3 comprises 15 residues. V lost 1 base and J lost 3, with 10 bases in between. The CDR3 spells CASSEVWQYKNIQYF. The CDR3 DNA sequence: TGTGCCAGCAGTGAAGTCTGGCAGTACAAAAACATTCAGTACTTC.

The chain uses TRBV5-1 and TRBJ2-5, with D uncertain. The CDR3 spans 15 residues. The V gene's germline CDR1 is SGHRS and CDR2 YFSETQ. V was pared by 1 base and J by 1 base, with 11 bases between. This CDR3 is CASSLSSTPQETQYF. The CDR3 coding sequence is TGCGCCAGCAGCTTGTCCAGTACCCCCCAAGAGACCCAGTACTTC.